These 20 T cell receptor beta chains originate from one sample sequenced in a study of regulatory T cells in long-lasting Graves disease. The TCR beta library used iRepertoire HTBI primers with Arm-PCR amplification of CDR3. TCRdb ran MiXCR on the multiplex PCR reads and lists one entry per CDR3 protein. The sample holds hundreds of thousands of distinct CDR3 sequences, 16% seen once. The time point denotes: newly diagnosed GD, antithyroid drugs for less than 3 months. RNA from PBMCs was the source of the TCR library. These data were likewise used in another study, on T cells in Graves' hyperthyroidism and ophthalmopathy.

The source material was peripheral blood mononuclear cells (PBMCs), sampled at new diagnosis, from a patient treated with antithyroid drugs. Every receptor here comes from a man aged 35 to 55 with Graves disease.

This clonotype appeared a few times. The chain employs TRBV4-1 and TRBJ1-1; TRBD1 aligns across 8 bases. Germline CDR1 MGHRA, CDR2 YSYEKL. V dropped 4 bases and J dropped 5; count of bases not matched to a gene: 6. This CDR3 has 14 residues. The CDR3 loop is CASSPIDRGTEAFF. For the CDR3, the DNA is TGCGCCAGCAGCCCTATAGACAGGGGAACTGAAGCTTTCTTT.

At least ten counts were recorded for this clonotype. The genes are TRBV6-5 and TRBJ2-2; 12 nucleotides align to TRBD1. The CDR3 runs 16 residues. Germline V gene lookup returns CDR1 MNHEY and CDR2 SVGAGI. The V segment lost 2 bases and the J segment 7 bases; nucleotides outside the gene matches: 5. CDR3 amino acids: CASSYGTGGFGGELFF. The CDR3 DNA reads TGTGCCAGCAGTTACGGGACAGGGGGCTTCGGCGGGGAGCTGTTTTTT.

Many counts were recorded for this clonotype. V usage is TRBV12-3 or TRBV12-4 and J usage is TRBJ1-1; tentatively, D is TRBD1 (5 bases). This CDR3 has 18 residues. V dropped 5 bases and J dropped 5 bases, with 27 bases sitting between them. CDR3 in amino acids: CASSRQSGPALGGTEAFF. The CDR3 coding sequence is TGTGCCAGCAGTAGACAGTCGGGGCCTGCGCTGGGAGGTACTGAAGCTTTCTTT.

This clonotype was counted at least ten times. This sequence joins TRBV6-1 and TRBJ1-1; 7 bases align to TRBD1. J gave up 4 bases and V 6 bases, and 5 bases lay outside the gene matches. The CDR3 totals 13 residues. Per the germline V gene, CDR1 is MNHNS and CDR2 is SASEGT. The CDR3 DNA is TGTGCCAGCAGATGGGACAGTGGCACTGAAGCTTTCTTT. Translated: CASRWDSGTEAFF.

This clonotype occurred many times. The chain employs TRBV6-4 and TRBJ2-3; the match to TRBD2 covers 7 bases. Per the germline V gene, CDR1 is MRHNA and CDR2 is SNTAGT. There are 14 residues in the CDR3. With V trimmed by 2 bases and J by 1 base, 0 bases remained unmatched. For the CDR3, the DNA is TGTGCCAGCAGTGACGCGGGGGGCACAGATACGCAGTATTTT. It codes for CASSDAGGTDTQYF.

This clonotype was counted ten times or more. The rearrangement links TRBV12-3 or TRBV12-4 to TRBJ1-2; 9 bases are a match to TRBD1. J lost 8 bases, V lost 2 bases, and 6 bases had no gene match. The CDR3 is 14 residues long. Written as DNA, the CDR3 is TGTGCCAGCAGTTTAACAGGGGGCACCAGAGGCTACACCTTC. Translating gives CASSLTGGTRGYTF.

The table lists this clonotype with many counts. The V gene is TRBV5-1, the J gene TRBJ2-7; D call uncertain. V was clipped by 0 bases and J by 0 bases, with 7 bases between them. The CDR3 is 14 residues long. Germline V CDR1 and CDR2: SGHRS, YFSETQ. The CDR3, as DNA: TGCGCCAGCAGCTTGGAGGCAGCCTCCTACGAGCAGTACTTC. Translating it yields CASSLEAASYEQYF.

The V and J genes are TRBV24-1 and TRBJ2-1, with D unclear. Germline assignment: CDR1 KGHDR and CDR2 SFDVKD. The V and J ends lost 4 bases and 6 bases respectively, with 21 bases between them. The CDR3 is made up of 17 amino acids. Here the CDR3 reads CATSDQPPATGSNEQFF. CDR3 DNA: TGTGCCACCAGTGACCAACCCCCAGCCACGGGCTCCAATGAGCAGTTCTTC.

This clonotype was seen only a few times. The V gene is TRBV2, the J gene TRBJ1-5; D gene ambiguous. V was cut by 5 bases and J by 5 bases, with 13 bases left in between. CDR1 SNHLY and CDR2 FYNNEI come from the germline V gene. CDR3 size: 14 residues. CDR3 protein: CASSQIWGDQPQHF. The CDR3 DNA reads TGTGCCAGCAGTCAGATTTGGGGTGATCAGCCCCAGCATTTT.

In this sample, this clonotype turned up many times. The chain combines TRBV6-1 with TRBJ2-1, with D perhaps given as TRBD1 or TRBD2 (5 bases each). The V gene's germline CDR1 is MNHNS and CDR2 SASEGT. The CDR3 loop spans 14 amino acids. V dropped 5 bases and J dropped 3 bases, with 11 bases sitting between them. The CDR3 spells CASSPGTDYNEQFF. The CDR3 nucleotides read TGTGCCAGCAGTCCAGGGACGGACTACAATGAGCAGTTCTTC.

This clonotype was picked up a small number of times. The genes are TRBV7-2 and TRBJ1-4, with D perhaps TRBD1 (6 bases). The CDR3 sequence is 14 residues long. Trimming took 4 bases from V and 5 from J, leaving 11 bases between them. Germline CDR1 reads SGHTA; CDR2 reads FQGNSA. Here the CDR3 DNA reads TGTGCCAGCAGCTATAATACAGGGAATGAAAAACTGTTTTTT. Protein product: CASSYNTGNEKLFF.

This clonotype has a count of ten or more. This rearrangement joins TRBV18 to TRBJ2-3; 8 nucleotides match TRBD2. The J segment lost 1 base and the V segment lost 5 bases, leaving 5 bases of the junction unmatched. This CDR3 comprises 15 residues. CDR1 KGHSH and CDR2 LQKENI come from the germline V gene. The CDR3 loop reads CASSYYSGGTDTQYF. The CDR3 DNA follows: TGTGCCAGCTCATATTATAGCGGGGGCACAGATACGCAGTATTTT.

Of note for this clonotype: Being one base from a much bigger clone, this may be a read error. This rearrangement joins TRBV20-1 to TRBJ1-4, with D possibly TRBD1 on 5 matching bases. CDR3 size: 12 residues. Germline CDR1 reads DFQATT; CDR2 reads SNEGSKA (reference sequence). CDR3 DNA: TGCAGTGCTAGGCGGGGGGGTGAAAAACCGTTTTTT. It specifies CSARRGGEKPFF.

V and J are TRBV5-8 and TRBJ2-3; tentative D call: TRBD2 (6 bases). Germline CDR1 is SGHTS and CDR2 is YDEGEE. V lost 0 bases and J 12 bases, leaving 17 bases between the germline ends. The CDR3 contains 14 residues. CDR3 region: CASSLERTTNPQYF. The CDR3 DNA follows: TGTGCCAGCAGCTTGGAAAGGACTACCAATCCCCAGTATTTT.

This clonotype has at least ten counts. The chain uses TRBV12-5 and TRBJ2-3; TRBD2 aligns across 8 bases. The CDR3 runs to 18 residues. Germline CDR1 is LGHNT and CDR2 is FRNRAP. J gave up 6 bases and V 3 bases, and 17 bases lay outside the gene matches. CDR3: CASGFHLKRGLMRDTQYF. For the CDR3, the DNA is TGTGCTAGTGGTTTCCACTTAAAGCGGGGGCTCATGAGGGATACGCAGTATTTT.

This clonotype was seen ten or more times. V and J are TRBV20-1 and TRBJ2-5; possibly TRBD2 for D (5 bases). V lost 6 bases and J 7 bases, leaving 21 bases between the germline ends. This CDR3 is built from 14 residues. The germline gives CDR1 DFQATT, CDR2 SNEGSKA (reference sequence). The CDR3 coding sequence is TGCAGTGCAAGCTCACCTGGACTGAGTAGGACCCAGTACTTC. Its translation is CSASSPGLSRTQYF.

This clonotype was seen many times. The chain carries TRBV11-2 and TRBJ2-1; D is ambiguous. Germline CDR1 is SGHAT and CDR2 is FQNNGV. Between the trimmed V and J ends, which lost 6 bases and 7 bases, there was a span of 13 bases. The CDR3 length is 13 residues. CDR3: CASSPFRGNEQFF. The CDR3, as DNA: TGTGCCAGCAGTCCTTTCCGTGGGAATGAGCAGTTCTTC.

Many counts were recorded for this clonotype. The chain joins TRBV24-1 to TRBJ2-5; possibly TRBD1 for D (6 bases). Germline CDR1 is KGHDR and CDR2 is SFDVKD. V was pared by 2 bases and J by 5 bases, with 14 bases between. The CDR3 contains 15 residues. CDR3 sequence (DNA): TGTGCCACCAGTGATTCCAGACAGGCCGGGGAGACCCAGTACTTC. Translation: CATSDSRQAGETQYF.

This clonotype was counted many times. The chain employs TRBV7-2 and TRBJ2-5; a weak D match, TRBD2 (6 bases). V gave up 5 bases and J gave up 5 bases, with 15 bases separating them. The CDR3 loop spans 14 amino acids. CDR1 SGHTA and CDR2 FQGNSA come from the germline V gene. CDR3 DNA sequence: TGTGCCAGCAGCGTACCCGGGGGTGTGGAGACCCAGTACTTC. Encoded protein: CASSVPGGVETQYF.

This clonotype was picked up many times. This chain connects TRBV2 to TRBJ1-2; no definite D call. The germline V and J ends were trimmed by 2 bases and 8 bases, with 9 bases remaining between them. The CDR3 length is 12 residues. CDR1 is SNHLY, CDR2 FYNNEI, per germline. CDR3 nucleotide sequence: TGTGCCAGCAGTGAACTGGTGAGGGGCTACACCTTC. Amino acid sequence: CASSELVRGYTF.